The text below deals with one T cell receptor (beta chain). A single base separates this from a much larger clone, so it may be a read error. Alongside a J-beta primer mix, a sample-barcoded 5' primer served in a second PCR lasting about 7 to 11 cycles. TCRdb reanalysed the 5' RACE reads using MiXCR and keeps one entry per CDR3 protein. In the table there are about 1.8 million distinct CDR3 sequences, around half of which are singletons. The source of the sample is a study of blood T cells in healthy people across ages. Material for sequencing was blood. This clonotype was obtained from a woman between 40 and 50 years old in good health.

Here the CDR3 DNA reads TGTGCCAGCAGTTTTGCCAGTAGCACAGATACGCGGTATTTT. It specifies CASSFASSTDTRYF. The chain recombines TRBV27 with TRBJ2-3; D gene ambiguous. Germline V gene lookup returns CDR1 MNHEY and CDR2 SMNVEV (reference sequence). The CDR3 totals 14 residues.